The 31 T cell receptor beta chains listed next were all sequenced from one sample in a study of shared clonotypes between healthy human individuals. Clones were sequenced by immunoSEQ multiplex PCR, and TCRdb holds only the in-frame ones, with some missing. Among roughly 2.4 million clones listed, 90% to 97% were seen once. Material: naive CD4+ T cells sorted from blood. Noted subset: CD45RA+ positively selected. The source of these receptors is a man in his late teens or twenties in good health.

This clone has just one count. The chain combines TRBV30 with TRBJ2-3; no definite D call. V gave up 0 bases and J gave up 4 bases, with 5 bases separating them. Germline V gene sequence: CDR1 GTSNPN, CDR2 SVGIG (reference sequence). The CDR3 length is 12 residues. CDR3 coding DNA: TGTGCCTGGAGTGTCATGTCAGATACGCAGTATTTT. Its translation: CAWSVMSDTQYF. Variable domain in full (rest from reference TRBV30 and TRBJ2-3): SQTIHQWPATLVQPVGSPLSLECTVEGTSNPNLYWYRQAAGRGLQLLFYSVGIGQISSEVPQNLSASRPQDRQFILSSKKLLLSDSGFYLCAWSVMSDTQYFGPGTRLTVL.

CDR3 sequence reads: CASSWDREVGEQYF. Here the CDR3 DNA reads TGCGCCAGCAGCTGGGACAGGGAGGTCGGCGAGCAGTACTTC. The chain employs TRBV10-2 and TRBJ2-7; TRBD1 aligns across 9 bases. The trim removed 6 bases at V and 6 bases at J, leaving 9 bases unmatched. The germline V gene has CDR1 WSHSY and CDR2 SAAADI. The CDR3 has 14 amino acids.

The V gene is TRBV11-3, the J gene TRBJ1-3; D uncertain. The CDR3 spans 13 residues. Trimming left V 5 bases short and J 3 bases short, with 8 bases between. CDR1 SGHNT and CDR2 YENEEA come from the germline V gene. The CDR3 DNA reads TGTGCCAGCAGCAAGTTTGGTGGAAACACCATATATTTT. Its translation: CASSKFGGNTIYF.

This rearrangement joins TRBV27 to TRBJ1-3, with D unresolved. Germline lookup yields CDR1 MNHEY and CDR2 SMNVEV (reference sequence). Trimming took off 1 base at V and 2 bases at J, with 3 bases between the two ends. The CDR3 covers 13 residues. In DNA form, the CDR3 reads TGTGCCAGCAGTTTATGGCCTGGAAACACCATATATTTT. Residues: CASSLWPGNTIYF.

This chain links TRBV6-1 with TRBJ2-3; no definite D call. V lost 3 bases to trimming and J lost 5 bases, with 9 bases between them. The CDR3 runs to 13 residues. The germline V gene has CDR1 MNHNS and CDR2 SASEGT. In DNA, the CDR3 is TGTGCCAGCAGTGATATTCTTAGAGATACGCAGTATTTT. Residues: CASSDILRDTQYF.

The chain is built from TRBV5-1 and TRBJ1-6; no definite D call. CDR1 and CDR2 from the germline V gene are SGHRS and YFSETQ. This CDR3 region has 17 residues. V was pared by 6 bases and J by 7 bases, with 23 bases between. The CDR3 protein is CASNAAGGPGGNSPLHF. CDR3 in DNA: TGCGCCAGCAACGCTGCCGGAGGCCCCGGCGGGAATTCACCCCTCCACTTT.

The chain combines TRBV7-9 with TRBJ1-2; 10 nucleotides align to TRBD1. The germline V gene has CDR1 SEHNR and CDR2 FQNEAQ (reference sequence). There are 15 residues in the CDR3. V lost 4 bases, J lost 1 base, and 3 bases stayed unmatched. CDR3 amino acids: CASSWDRGHNYGYTF. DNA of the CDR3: TGTGCCAGCAGCTGGGACAGGGGACATAACTATGGCTACACCTTC. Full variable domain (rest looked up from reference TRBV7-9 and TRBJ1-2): DTGVSQNPRHKITKRGQNVTFRCDPISEHNRLYWYRQTLGQGPEFLTYFQNEAQLEKSRLLSDRFSAERPKGSFSTLEIQRTEQGDSAMYLCASSWDRGHNYGYTFGSGTRLTVV.

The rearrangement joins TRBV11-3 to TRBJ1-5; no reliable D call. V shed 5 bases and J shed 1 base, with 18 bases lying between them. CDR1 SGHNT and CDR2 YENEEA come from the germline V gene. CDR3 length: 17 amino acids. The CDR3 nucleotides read TGTGCCAGCAGCCCCGGCGTGGCTACGGGGAGCAATCAGCCCCAGCATTTT. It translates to CASSPGVATGSNQPQHF.

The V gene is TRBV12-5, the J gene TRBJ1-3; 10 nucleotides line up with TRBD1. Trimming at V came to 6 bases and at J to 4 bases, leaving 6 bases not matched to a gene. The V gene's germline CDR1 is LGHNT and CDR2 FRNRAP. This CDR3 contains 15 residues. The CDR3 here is CASGPGQGLGNTIYF. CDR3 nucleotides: TGTGCTAGTGGACCGGGACAGGGGTTAGGAAACACCATATATTTT.

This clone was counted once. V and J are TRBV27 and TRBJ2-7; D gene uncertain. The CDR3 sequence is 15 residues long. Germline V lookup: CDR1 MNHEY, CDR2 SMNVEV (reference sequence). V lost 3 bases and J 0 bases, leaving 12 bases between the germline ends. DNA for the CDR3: TGTGCCAGCAGTTTCAGTCGACGGAGCTCCTACGAGCAGTACTTC. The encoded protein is CASSFSRRSSYEQYF.

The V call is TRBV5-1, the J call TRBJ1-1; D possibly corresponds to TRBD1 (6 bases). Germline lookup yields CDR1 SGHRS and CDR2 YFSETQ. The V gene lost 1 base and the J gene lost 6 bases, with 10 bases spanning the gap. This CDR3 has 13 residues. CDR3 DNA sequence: TGCGCCAGCAGCTTGAACAGGGAAGCTGAAGCTTTCTTT. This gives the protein CASSLNREAEAFF.

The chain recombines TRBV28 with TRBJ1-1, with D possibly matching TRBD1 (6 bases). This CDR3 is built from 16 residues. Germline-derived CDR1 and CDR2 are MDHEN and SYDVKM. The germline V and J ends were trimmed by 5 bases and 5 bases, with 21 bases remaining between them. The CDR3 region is CASSRRGVPPKTEAFF. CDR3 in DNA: TGTGCCAGCAGTAGAAGGGGGGTCCCTCCTAAAACTGAAGCTTTCTTT.

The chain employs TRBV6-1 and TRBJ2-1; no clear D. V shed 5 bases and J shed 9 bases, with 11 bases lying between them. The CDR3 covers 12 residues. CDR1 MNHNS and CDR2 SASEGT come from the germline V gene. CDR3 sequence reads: CASSREVGEQFF. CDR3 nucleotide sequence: TGTGCCAGCAGTCGAGAAGTGGGTGAGCAGTTCTTC.

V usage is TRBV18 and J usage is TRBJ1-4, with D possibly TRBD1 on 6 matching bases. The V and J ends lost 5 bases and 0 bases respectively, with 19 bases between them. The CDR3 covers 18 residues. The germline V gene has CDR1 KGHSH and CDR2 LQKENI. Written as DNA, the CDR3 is TGTGCCAGCTCAGCGCGAGGGACAAAAACCGCAACTAATGAAAAACTGTTTTTT. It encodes CASSARGTKTATNEKLFF.

CDR3 sequence: CAWSVGGQRELFF. The CDR3 DNA is TGTGCCTGGAGTGTAGGGGGGCAGAGGGAGCTGTTTTTT. The V gene is TRBV30, the J gene TRBJ2-2, with D perhaps being TRBD1 or TRBD2 (6 bases each). CDR1 is GTSNPN and CDR2 is SVGIG in the germline V gene (reference sequence). V dropped 0 bases and J dropped 9 bases, with 11 bases sitting between them. The CDR3 runs to 13 residues.

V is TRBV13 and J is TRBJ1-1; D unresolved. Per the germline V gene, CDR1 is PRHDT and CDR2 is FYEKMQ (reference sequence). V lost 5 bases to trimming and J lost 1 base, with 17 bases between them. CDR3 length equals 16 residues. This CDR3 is CASSPVGGFGNTEAFF. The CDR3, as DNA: TGTGCCAGCAGCCCAGTCGGAGGGTTTGGGAACACTGAAGCTTTCTTT.

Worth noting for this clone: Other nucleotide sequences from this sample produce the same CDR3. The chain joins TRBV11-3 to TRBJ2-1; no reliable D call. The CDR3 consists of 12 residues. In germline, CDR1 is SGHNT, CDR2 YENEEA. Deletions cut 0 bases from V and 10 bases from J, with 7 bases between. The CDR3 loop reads CASSLDRSEQFF. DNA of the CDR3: TGTGCCAGCAGCTTAGACAGATCCGAGCAGTTCTTC.

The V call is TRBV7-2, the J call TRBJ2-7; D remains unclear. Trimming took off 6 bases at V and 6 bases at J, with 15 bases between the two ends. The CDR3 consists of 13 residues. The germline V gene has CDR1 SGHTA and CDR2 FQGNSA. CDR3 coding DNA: TGTGCCAGCAGTCCCAACGCTAGAGGCGAGCAGTACTTC. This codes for CASSPNARGEQYF.

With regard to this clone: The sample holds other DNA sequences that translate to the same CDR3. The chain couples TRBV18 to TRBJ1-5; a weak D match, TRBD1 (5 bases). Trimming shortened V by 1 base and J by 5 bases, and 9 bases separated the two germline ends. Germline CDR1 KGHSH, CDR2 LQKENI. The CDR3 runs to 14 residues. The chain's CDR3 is CASSPLGGDQPQHF. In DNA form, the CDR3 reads TGTGCCAGCTCACCACTCGGAGGGGATCAGCCCCAGCATTTT.

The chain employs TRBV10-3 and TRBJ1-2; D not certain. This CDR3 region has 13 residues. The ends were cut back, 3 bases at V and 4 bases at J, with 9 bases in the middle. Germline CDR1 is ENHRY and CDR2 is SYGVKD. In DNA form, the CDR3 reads TGTGCCATCAGTGAAGGACGGACCTATGGCTACACCTTC. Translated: CAISEGRTYGYTF.

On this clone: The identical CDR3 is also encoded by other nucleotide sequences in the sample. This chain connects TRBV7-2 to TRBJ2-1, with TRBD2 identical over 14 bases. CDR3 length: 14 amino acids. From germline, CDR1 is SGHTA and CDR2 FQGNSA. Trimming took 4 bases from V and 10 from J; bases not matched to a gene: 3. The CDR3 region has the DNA TGTGCCAGCAGCTCGGGACTAGCGGGAGTCGAGCAGTTCTTC. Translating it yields CASSSGLAGVEQFF.

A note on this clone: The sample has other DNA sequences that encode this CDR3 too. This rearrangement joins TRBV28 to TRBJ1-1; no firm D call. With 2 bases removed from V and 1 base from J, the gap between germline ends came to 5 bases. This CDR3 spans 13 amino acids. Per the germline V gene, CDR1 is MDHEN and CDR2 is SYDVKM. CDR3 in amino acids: CASSLKGNTEAFF. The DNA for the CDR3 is TGTGCCAGCAGTTTAAAAGGGAACACTGAAGCTTTCTTT. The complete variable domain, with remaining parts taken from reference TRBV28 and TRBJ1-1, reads DVKVTQSSRYLVKRTGEKVFLECVQDMDHENMFWYRQDPGLGLRLIYFSYDVKMKEKGDIPEGYSVSREKKERFSLILESASTNQTSMYLCASSLKGNTEAFFGQGTRLTVV.

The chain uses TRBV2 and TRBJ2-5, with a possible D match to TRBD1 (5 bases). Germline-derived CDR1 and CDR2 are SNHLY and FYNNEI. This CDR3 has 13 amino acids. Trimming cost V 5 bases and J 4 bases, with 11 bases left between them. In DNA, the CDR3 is TGTGCCAGCAGTACCAGGGCCGGAGAGACCCAGTACTTC. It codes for CASSTRAGETQYF.

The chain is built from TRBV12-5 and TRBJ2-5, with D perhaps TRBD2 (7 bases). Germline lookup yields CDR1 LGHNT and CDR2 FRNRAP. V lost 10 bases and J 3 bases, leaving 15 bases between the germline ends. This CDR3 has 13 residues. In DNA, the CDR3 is TGTGCTATCAAGGGGGGGCCGGAAGAGACCCAGTACTTC. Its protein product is CAIKGGPEETQYF. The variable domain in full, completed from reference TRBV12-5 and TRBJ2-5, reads DARVTQTPRHKVTEMGQEVTMRCQPILGHNTVFWYRQTMMQGLELLAYFRNRAPLDDSGMPKDRFSAEMPDATLATLKIQPSEPRDSAVYFCAIKGGPEETQYFGPGTRLLVL.

The CDR3 protein is CAWGRRVSNEKLFF. The DNA of the CDR3 is TGTGCCTGGGGGAGAAGGGTCTCGAATGAAAAACTGTTTTTT. This chain joins TRBV30 and TRBJ1-4; the D is unclear. V was clipped by 5 bases and J by 5 bases, with 15 bases between them. Germline V gene lookup returns CDR1 GTSNPN and CDR2 SVGIG (reference sequence). This CDR3 comprises 14 residues. Filled out from reference TRBV30 and TRBJ1-4, the complete variable domain reads SQTIHQWPATLVQPVGSPLSLECTVEGTSNPNLYWYRQAAGRGLQLLFYSVGIGQISSEVPQNLSASRPQDRQFILSSKKLLLSDSGFYLCAWGRRVSNEKLFFGSGTQLSVL.

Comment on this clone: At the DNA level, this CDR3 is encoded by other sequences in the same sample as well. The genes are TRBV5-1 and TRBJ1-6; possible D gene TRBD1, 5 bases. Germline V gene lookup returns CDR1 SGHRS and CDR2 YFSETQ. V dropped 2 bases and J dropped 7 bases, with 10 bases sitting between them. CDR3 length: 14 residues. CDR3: CASSFSGSNSPLHF. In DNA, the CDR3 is TGCGCCAGCAGCTTTTCAGGGAGCAATTCACCCCTCCACTTT. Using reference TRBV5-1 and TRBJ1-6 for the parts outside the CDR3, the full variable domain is KAGVTQTPRYLIKTRGQQVTLSCSPISGHRSVSWYQQTPGQGLQFLFEYFSETQRNKGNFPGRFSGRQFSNSRSEMNVSTLELGDSALYLCASSFSGSNSPLHFGNGTRLTVT.

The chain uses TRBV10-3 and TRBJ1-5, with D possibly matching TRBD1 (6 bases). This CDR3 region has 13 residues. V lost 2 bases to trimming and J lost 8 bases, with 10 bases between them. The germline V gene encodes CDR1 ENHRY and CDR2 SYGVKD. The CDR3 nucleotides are TGTGCCATCAGTGAGACAGGGCGGGAGCCCCAGCATTTT. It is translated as CAISETGREPQHF.

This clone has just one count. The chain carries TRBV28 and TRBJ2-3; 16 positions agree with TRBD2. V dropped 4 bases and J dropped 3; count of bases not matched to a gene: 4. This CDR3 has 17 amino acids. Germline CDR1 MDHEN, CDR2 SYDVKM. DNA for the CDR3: TGTGCCAGCAGTTCAGGGACTAGCGGGGGGGCGACAGATACGCAGTATTTT. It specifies CASSSGTSGGATDTQYF.

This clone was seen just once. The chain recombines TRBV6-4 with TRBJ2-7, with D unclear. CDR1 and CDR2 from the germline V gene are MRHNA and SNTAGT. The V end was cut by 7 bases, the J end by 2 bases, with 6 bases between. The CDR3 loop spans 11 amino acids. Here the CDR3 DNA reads TGTGCCAGCAACGGTGCCTACGAGCAGTACTTC. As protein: CASNGAYEQYF.

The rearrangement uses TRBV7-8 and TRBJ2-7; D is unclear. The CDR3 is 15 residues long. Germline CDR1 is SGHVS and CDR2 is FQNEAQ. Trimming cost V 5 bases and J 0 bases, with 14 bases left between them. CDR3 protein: CASSPEMAASYEQYF. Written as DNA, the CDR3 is TGTGCCAGCAGCCCGGAGATGGCGGCCTCCTACGAGCAGTACTTC.

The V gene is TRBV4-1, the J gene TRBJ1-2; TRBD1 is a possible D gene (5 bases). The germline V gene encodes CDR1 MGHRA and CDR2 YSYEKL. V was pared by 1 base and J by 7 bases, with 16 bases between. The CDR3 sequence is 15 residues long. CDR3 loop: CASSQGQQTLGGYTF. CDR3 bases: TGCGCCAGCAGCCAAGGACAGCAAACTTTGGGTGGCTACACCTTC.